Following are 26 T cell receptor beta chains from one sample sequenced in a study of response to subunit inactivated influenza vaccine. Using its own MiXCR run on the RT-PCR reads, TCRdb lists one record per CDR3 protein. This sample has approximately 520,000 distinct CDR3 sequences, with about 25% found just once. The material sequenced was CD4+ T cells sorted from PBMCs, taken 4 to 6 days after vaccination. The receptor source for this set is a middle-aged man who received an inactivated influenza vaccine.

This chain links TRBV9 with TRBJ2-1; 10 nucleotides match TRBD2. Germline assignment: CDR1 SGDLS and CDR2 YYNGEE. This CDR3 comprises 16 residues. With V trimmed by 3 bases and J by 4 bases, 7 bases remained unmatched. The CDR3, as DNA: TGTGCCAGCAGCGCGGGAGCGGGAGGGGTATACAATGAGCAGTTCTTC. It translates to CASSAGAGGVYNEQFF.

V is TRBV7-9 and J is TRBJ1-1; D call uncertain. V lost 5 bases, J lost 5 bases, and 15 bases lay in between. This CDR3 comprises 14 residues. Germline assignment: CDR1 SEHNR and CDR2 FQNEAQ (reference sequence). CDR3 protein: CASSPPAARTEAFF. The CDR3 region has the DNA TGTGCCAGCAGCCCCCCGGCGGCTCGTACTGAAGCTTTCTTT.

V is TRBV12-3 or TRBV12-4 and J is TRBJ2-3; D call uncertain. With 5 bases removed from V and 6 bases from J, the gap between germline ends came to 12 bases. The CDR3 covers 13 residues. CDR3 region: CASSTDPVDTQYF. CDR3 DNA sequence: TGTGCCAGCAGTACCGACCCCGTGGATACGCAGTATTTT.

This sequence joins TRBV5-1 and TRBJ2-1, with 10 bases that match TRBD1. The V gene end was trimmed by 1 base and the J gene end by 8 bases; junction bases not matched to a gene: 3. The CDR3 has 14 residues. Germline V gene sequence: CDR1 SGHRS, CDR2 YFSETQ. DNA of the CDR3: TGCGCCAGCAGCTTGTCGGGGACAGGGGATGAGCAGTTCTTC. This translates into CASSLSGTGDEQFF.

This chain joins TRBV7-2 and TRBJ2-2, with 10 bases fitting TRBD2. The CDR3 is made up of 15 amino acids. Germline V lookup: CDR1 SGHTA, CDR2 FQGNSA. The trim removed 5 bases at V and 2 bases at J, leaving 2 bases unmatched. The CDR3 sequence: CASSASGSNTGELFF. In DNA, the CDR3 is TGTGCCAGCAGCGCTAGCGGGAGTAACACCGGGGAGCTGTTTTTT.

The gene calls are TRBV20-1 and TRBJ1-2; 8 bases agree with TRBD1. Trimming removed 5 bases from V and 4 bases from J; junction bases left unmatched: 3. The length of the CDR3 is 12 residues. CDR1 is DFQATT, CDR2 SNEGSKA, per germline (reference sequence). CDR3 amino acids: CSADRGSYGYTF. CDR3 coding DNA: TGCAGTGCTGACAGGGGAAGCTATGGCTACACCTTC.

The V and J genes are TRBV11-1 and TRBJ2-4; the D is unclear. Germline CDR1 is SGHAT and CDR2 is FQDESV (reference sequence). The CDR3 runs to 17 residues. Trimming removed 2 bases from V and 0 bases from J, with 14 bases in between. The CDR3 DNA reads as TGTGCCAGCAGCTTATGGGGTCATGATGCAGCCAAAAACATTCAGTACTTC. It yields the protein CASSLWGHDAAKNIQYF.

This clonotype was detected a few times. The chain has TRBV6-6 and TRBJ2-4, with D maybe TRBD1 (5 bases). The germline V and J ends were trimmed by 8 bases and 12 bases, with 17 bases remaining between them. The CDR3 runs to 12 residues. Germline-derived CDR1 and CDR2 are MNHNY and SVGAGI (reference sequence). Here the CDR3 DNA reads TGTGCCAGCGCCCCAAACCCCAGGGCTCAGTACTTC. Protein sequence: CASAPNPRAQYF.

This clonotype occurred a few times. The chain is built from TRBV6-5 and TRBJ1-1; the match to TRBD1 covers 12 bases. The germline CDR1 and CDR2 sequences are MNHEY and SVGAGI. V lost 4 bases to trimming and J lost 7 bases; unmatched junction nucleotides: 7. CDR3 length: 15 residues. CDR3 loop: CASSSGTGGRFEAFF. The CDR3 nucleotides read TGTGCCAGCAGTTCCGGGACAGGGGGCAGATTTGAAGCTTTCTTT.

The rearrangement links TRBV6-1 to TRBJ2-2; TRBD2 is a possible D gene (7 bases). V was pared by 8 bases and J by 4 bases, with 17 bases between. Germline V gives CDR1 MNHNS, CDR2 SASEGT. The CDR3 has 15 residues. The CDR3 nucleotides are TGTGCCAGCGGGCTCCTGGCGGGGGCCACCGGGGAGCTGTTTTTT. This translates into CASGLLAGATGELFF.

The chain has TRBV28 and TRBJ2-7; 8 bases fit TRBD1. CDR1 MDHEN and CDR2 SYDVKM come from the germline V gene. V shed 7 bases and J 6 bases; nucleotides not matched to a gene: 8. The CDR3 has 13 amino acids. Here the CDR3 DNA reads TGTGCCAGCAACTCGGACAGGGTGGGCGAGCAGTACTTC. The encoded protein is CASNSDRVGEQYF. Full variable domain (outside the CDR3, taken from reference TRBV28 and TRBJ2-7): DVKVTQSSRYLVKRTGEKVFLECVQDMDHENMFWYRQDPGLGLRLIYFSYDVKMKEKGDIPEGYSVSREKKERFSLILESASTNQTSMYLCASNSDRVGEQYFGPGTRLTVT.

The V gene is TRBV3-1, the J gene TRBJ2-1; D is unresolved. This CDR3 has 14 residues. The germline gives CDR1 LGHDT, CDR2 YNNKEL (reference sequence). V lost 2 bases and J lost 10, with 15 bases in between. The CDR3 reads CASSQRALGAEQFF. The CDR3 DNA sequence: TGTGCCAGCAGCCAACGAGCCCTAGGAGCCGAGCAGTTCTTC.

The CDR3 DNA reads as TGTGCCACCGCAAGGCTAGCGGGACCCCAAGAGACCCAGTACTTC. This encodes CATARLAGPQETQYF. The chain couples TRBV10-3 to TRBJ2-5, with 9 bases that match TRBD2. The germline V gene encodes CDR1 ENHRY and CDR2 SYGVKD. V shed 10 bases and J 1 base; nucleotides not matched to a gene: 10. This CDR3 is 15 amino acids long.

This clonotype was seen a few times. The chain carries TRBV28 and TRBJ2-5; D uncertain. Germline values: CDR1 MDHEN, CDR2 SYDVKM. V was shortened by 5 bases and J by 5 bases, with 15 bases between the two germline ends. The CDR3 sequence is 14 residues long. The CDR3 reads CASSPGPEAETQYF. CDR3 DNA: TGTGCCAGCAGTCCCGGGCCCGAGGCGGAGACCCAGTACTTC.

J is TRBJ2-7 and V is TRBV29-1; 10 bases fit TRBD1. The junction had 11 bases not matched to a gene; V was cut back by 7 bases and J by 5 bases. From germline, CDR1 is SQVTM and CDR2 ANQGSEA. CDR3 length equals 14 residues. The CDR3 reads CSALRTGGLDEQYF. The CDR3 nucleotides are TGCAGCGCACTCAGGACAGGGGGTCTCGACGAGCAGTACTTC.

This clonotype came up many times. The chain carries TRBV20-1 and TRBJ2-4, with D perhaps TRBD1 or TRBD2 (6 bases each). This CDR3 is 16 amino acids long. V shed 4 bases and J shed 5 bases, with 21 bases lying between them. CDR1 and CDR2 (germline): DFQATT, SNEGSKA (reference sequence). The CDR3 DNA reads TGCAGTGCTATCCCAAACGGTGGGGGGCCCCAAAACATTCAGTACTTC. This translates into CSAIPNGGGPQNIQYF.

The rearrangement links TRBV20-1 to TRBJ2-7, with 8 positions matching TRBD2. After removal of 0 bases from V and 3 bases from J, the junction contained 4 bases not matched to a gene. The V gene's germline CDR1 is DFQATT and CDR2 SNEGSKA (reference sequence). The CDR3 covers 14 residues. The CDR3 region has the DNA TGCAGTGCTAGAGATACAGCGGGAGTCTACGAGCAGTACTTC. It yields the protein CSARDTAGVYEQYF.

This rearrangement joins TRBV30 to TRBJ1-5; no definite D call. V was pared by 2 bases and J by 5 bases, with 10 bases between. Germline V gene lookup returns CDR1 GTSNPN and CDR2 SVGIG (reference sequence). The CDR3 spans 13 residues. The chain's CDR3 is CAWSLGRDQPQHF. The CDR3, as DNA: TGTGCCTGGAGTTTAGGTCGGGATCAGCCCCAGCATTTT.

This clonotype was observed a few times. The CDR3 region has the DNA TGCAGTGCTAGTGATAATTACGAGCAGTACTTC. It specifies CSASDNYEQYF. This chain joins TRBV20-1 and TRBJ2-7; D is unresolved. The V end lost 3 bases, the J end lost 4 bases, and 7 bases lay between the germline ends. Germline CDR1 DFQATT, CDR2 SNEGSKA (reference sequence). The CDR3 length is 11 residues.

V usage is TRBV29-1 and J usage is TRBJ1-2, with D unclear. The CDR3 runs to 11 residues. Trimming pared 6 bases from V and 0 bases from J, leaving 5 bases between. The germline gives CDR1 SQVTM, CDR2 ANQGSEA. The CDR3 DNA reads TGCAGCGTGGCAGCTAACTATGGCTACACCTTC. As protein: CSVAANYGYTF.

In its sample, this clonotype was seen a few times. The rearrangement links TRBV10-3 to TRBJ2-1; 8 positions match TRBD1. The germline CDR1 and CDR2 sequences are ENHRY and SYGVKD. This CDR3 is built from 14 residues. With V trimmed by 6 bases and J by 7 bases, 8 bases remained unmatched. The DNA for the CDR3 is TGTGCCATCAGCTGGACAGGGTTTGGGAATGAGCAGTTCTTC. Translated: CAISWTGFGNEQFF.

The rearrangement joins TRBV20-1 to TRBJ2-1; D is unclear. The V and J ends lost 0 bases and 6 bases respectively, with 15 bases between them. The CDR3 has 15 residues. CDR1 and CDR2 (germline): DFQATT, SNEGSKA (reference sequence). This CDR3 reads CSARDRRVVGNEQFF. The CDR3 DNA reads TGCAGTGCTAGAGATAGGCGAGTAGTAGGCAATGAGCAGTTCTTC.

This chain connects TRBV12-3 or TRBV12-4 to TRBJ2-2; 11 positions match TRBD2. The V and J ends lost 1 base and 4 bases, in that order; junction bases with no gene match: 8. The CDR3 length is 18 residues. CDR3 residues: CASSLDIWLAGGTGELFF. The CDR3 coding sequence is TGTGCCAGCAGTTTAGATATTTGGCTAGCGGGGGGCACCGGGGAGCTGTTTTTT.

This clonotype was counted only a few times. The CDR3 DNA is TGTGCCAGCAGTGGGACAGCCTTTGGGTCACCCCTCCACTTT. Protein product: CASSGTAFGSPLHF. V and J are TRBV6-1 and TRBJ1-6, with D possibly matching TRBD1 (6 bases). The CDR3 spans 14 residues. Germline V lookup: CDR1 MNHNS, CDR2 SASEGT. Trimming pared 4 bases from V and 10 bases from J, leaving 14 bases between.

In this sample, this clonotype turned up a few times. The chain has TRBV20-1 and TRBJ2-4, with D perhaps TRBD2 (7 bases). Per the germline V gene, CDR1 is DFQATT and CDR2 is SNEGSKA (reference sequence). V dropped 0 bases and J dropped 1 base, with 13 bases sitting between them. The CDR3 loop spans 16 amino acids. This CDR3 is CSAREVGGHAKNIQYF. The CDR3 DNA follows: TGCAGTGCTAGAGAGGTGGGGGGGCACGCCAAAAACATTCAGTACTTC.

The chain couples TRBV29-1 to TRBJ1-2, with D tentatively TRBD1 (6 bases). The CDR3 sequence is 12 residues long. The V end lost 4 bases, the J end lost 4 bases, and 10 bases lay between the germline ends. The germline gives CDR1 SQVTM, CDR2 ANQGSEA. The CDR3 spells CSVVDRSYGYTF. The CDR3 nucleotides are TGCAGCGTTGTGGACAGAAGCTATGGCTACACCTTC.